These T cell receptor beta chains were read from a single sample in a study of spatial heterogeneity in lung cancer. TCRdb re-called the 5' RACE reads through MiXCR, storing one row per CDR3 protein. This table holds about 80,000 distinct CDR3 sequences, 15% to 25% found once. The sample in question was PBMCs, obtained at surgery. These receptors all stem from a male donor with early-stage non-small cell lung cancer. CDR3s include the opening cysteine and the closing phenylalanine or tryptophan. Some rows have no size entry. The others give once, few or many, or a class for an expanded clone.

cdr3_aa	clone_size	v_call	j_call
CASSSYVNYGYTF	few	TRBV6-1	TRBJ1-2
CASSWSRRDTEAFF	few	TRBV6-5	TRBJ1-1
CASSLYGYTF	few	TRBV7-9	TRBJ1-2
CASRLLAGGIDTQYF	-	TRBV6-2/TRBV6-3	TRBJ2-3
CATSDPSGSNQPQHF	-	TRBV24-1	TRBJ1-5
CASSWTTSGTGELFF	-	TRBV7-2	TRBJ2-2
CSAKGSWGEQYF	many	TRBV20-1	TRBJ2-7
CASRTGTGDQPQHF	many	TRBV6-2/TRBV6-3	TRBJ1-5
CSARGVSYEQYF	few	TRBV20-1	TRBJ2-7
CAISELRGLAGPYNEQFF	-	TRBV10-3	TRBJ2-1
CASRSGLGEAFF	few	TRBV28	TRBJ1-1
CASSSTTSGPDTQYF	few	TRBV5-1	TRBJ2-3
CASFSPAAETQYF	many	TRBV10-3	TRBJ2-5
CASSLRASGTISGANVLTF	many	TRBV5-1	TRBJ2-6
CASSLSVAGARKQYF	few	TRBV27	TRBJ2-7
CSAPTSGRGTDTQYF	-	TRBV20-1	TRBJ2-3
CSVETGGSYEQYF	-	TRBV29-1	TRBJ2-7
CAIGLAGSITDTQYF	-	TRBV10-3	TRBJ2-3
CASSSIPGQGSNEQFF	-	TRBV7-3	TRBJ2-1
CAISDGRLANYGYTF	many	TRBV10-3	TRBJ1-2
CATWGQRTDTQYF	few	TRBV28	TRBJ2-3
CSVEGETSLPNEQFF	few	TRBV29-1	TRBJ2-1
CASSQDADPEQFF	-	TRBV5-1	TRBJ2-1
CASSEETQYF	-	TRBV2	TRBJ2-5
CASSYAGDTGELFF	few	TRBV6-2/TRBV6-3	TRBJ2-2
CASSPYRGRNTEAFF	few	TRBV28	TRBJ1-1
CASSLGGAAGDNEQFF	-	TRBV5-4	TRBJ2-1
CASSPTGERETQYF	-	TRBV6-5	TRBJ2-5
CASSLIDQPQHF	-	TRBV12-3/TRBV12-4	TRBJ1-5
CASSRDDWNSPLHF	few	TRBV5-1	TRBJ1-6
CSVDSGRGQSASIEQFF	few	TRBV29-1	TRBJ2-1
CATTQGTGGEAFF	few	TRBV3-1	TRBJ1-1
CASSYSGRLDQPQHF	few	TRBV6-5	TRBJ1-5
CSFLPALPDTQYF	many	TRBV29-1	TRBJ2-3
CATSGGDGIGTDTQYF	-	TRBV15	TRBJ2-3
CASSLKGEGVFF	once	TRBV18	TRBJ2-1
CASSLGPFGPYNEQFF	-	TRBV4-1	TRBJ2-1
CASSFWGSGANVLTF	many	TRBV27	TRBJ2-6
CASSGTGGNGGELFF	few	TRBV19	TRBJ2-2
CASSDSGLGGNTIYF	many	TRBV10-2	TRBJ1-3
CASSFGSDTQYF	-	TRBV12-3/TRBV12-4	TRBJ2-3
CSATAGTTSTDTQYF	-	TRBV20-1	TRBJ2-3
CASSPGTQETQYF	many	TRBV16	TRBJ2-5
CASNAGRSLGYEQYF	few	TRBV25-1	TRBJ2-7
CSVSSGRAVDTQYF	-	TRBV29-1	TRBJ2-3
CASSQETGPGVHGYTF	many	TRBV4-2	TRBJ1-2
CASSPQGANEQFF	-	TRBV12-3/TRBV12-4	TRBJ2-1
CASGTSGTVDTQYF	-	TRBV28	TRBJ2-3
CASSRPSPNIQYF	few	TRBV27	TRBJ2-4
CASSFLDAETQYF	many	TRBV7-8	TRBJ2-5
CAIGDTHQPQHF	-	TRBV10-3	TRBJ1-5
CASSGGDYGYTF	few	TRBV5-4	TRBJ1-2
CASNGPGQGADNEKLFF	few	TRBV28	TRBJ1-4